This TCR beta chain derives from a study of identical twins. TCRdb ran MiXCR on the 5' RACE reads and lists one entry per CDR3 protein. The table includes about 720,000 distinct CDR3 sequences, roughly 18% detected once. The V gene end was trimmed by 2 bases and the J gene end by 13 bases; junction bases not matched to a gene: 11. Germline assignment: CDR1 ENHRY and CDR2 SYGVKD. The CDR3 covers 14 residues. This clonotype was seen a few times. These same data were also listed under a study on T cells expressing NK-cell markers. Per that paper: In a group of 5 or 6 donors, dominant NKG2C+ clonotypes represented roughly 1.0-7.0% of CD8+ T cells. Also leading the CD3+CD56-NKG2C+ fraction in a few donors were these clonotypes.

The sample consisted of PBMCs. The source is a woman younger than 35 in good health. The chain recombines TRBV10-3 with TRBJ2-1; 7 bases map to TRBD2. The CDR3 here is CAISETPGGGGQFF. DNA of the CDR3: TGTGCCATCAGTGAGACCCCTGGCGGGGGAGGTCAGTTCTTC.